The T cell receptor beta chain under discussion was sequenced for a study of tissue T cells after allogeneic stem cell transplantation. Whole-study results and caveats: This small cohort was clinically heterogeneous, and sampling depth was a limitation. Anatomically similar tissues had similar TCR repertoires within each patient.

This CDR3 comprises 14 residues. The J segment lost 4 bases and the V segment lost 3 bases, leaving 0 bases of the junction unmatched. Germline CDR1 reads SGHSA; CDR2 reads FRNQAP. There are a few counts of this clone. The antigen remains unidentified. The listed genes are named as in mouse. The read is 1 residue too short to cover the CDR3 end, so that end is filled in from the germline J gene. The assay was immunoSEQ multiplex PCR, and TCRdb's table has in-frame clones only and misses some. The sample has roughly 50,000 clones, around 67% seen once. The sample was sorted cells pooled from one or two spleens. The sequence derives from a pool of C57BL/6 mice in good health. The chain has TRBV16 and TRBJ1-5, with 10 bases identical to TRBD1. The sequenced part of the CDR3 DNA is TGTGCAAGCAGCTTGGGACAGGGGAACCAGGCTCCGCTT. This translates into CASSLGQGNQAPL. The complete CDR3 reads CASSLGQGNQAPLF.